This entry describes one T cell receptor beta chain. Its specificity is unknown. The PCR contained 60 Vbeta and 13 Jbeta primers. Sequenced by immunoSEQ multiplex PCR; TCRdb stores in-frame clones only, minus some. The data show 150,000 to 180,000 clones, 80% seen once. This CDR3 contains 14 residues. The V gene's germline CDR1 is MNHNS and CDR2 SASEGT. The V end was cut by 4 bases, the J end by 5 bases, with 12 bases between. The data are from a study of cytomegalovirus exposure and HLA in healthy donors. As for the study in general: Prior work identified 120 million or so unique TCR beta sequences in around 170 million T cells.

Points from the study as a whole: As a later analysis showed, a missense DCLRE1C variant was linked to trimming of TCR beta V- and J-genes. Among TCR beta chains of equal frequency, HLA-associated ones were more clonally expanded in a later analysis.

The chain uses TRBV6-1 and TRBJ1-5, with D maybe TRBD1 (5 bases). Input material: PBMCs. The clonotype originates from a woman in her 40s in good health and CMV-seropositive. The CDR3 DNA is TGTGCCAGCAGTGTGGGTGGGGCCGATCAGCCCCAGCATTTT. This encodes CASSVGGADQPQHF.